The 19 T cell receptor beta chains given below trace back to one sample, sequenced in a study of blood T cell repertoires in COVID-19. The repertoire was sequenced with immunoSEQ multiplex PCR; TCRdb's copy has only in-frame clones and lacks some. The data hold roughly 200,000 clones, with 80% observed a single time. The sample consisted of peripheral blood. The origin of the receptors is a woman in her seventies with acute or convalescent COVID-19.

This chain connects TRBV6-5 to TRBJ2-7; tentatively, D is TRBD1 (6 bases). V was shortened by 10 bases and J by 3 bases, with 10 bases between the two germline ends. Per germline, CDR1 MNHEY and CDR2 SVGAGI. The CDR3 has 11 amino acids. The CDR3 nucleotides are TGTGCCACTCAACAGGGCTACGAGCAGTACTTC. Amino acid sequence: CATQQGYEQYF.

J is TRBJ2-7 and V is TRBV3-1 (or the pseudogene TRBV3-2); D is uncertain. The CDR3 has 11 residues. Trimming removed 3 bases from V and 3 bases from J, with 3 bases in between. Germline V gene data show CDR1 as LGHDT and CDR2 as YNNKEL (reference sequence). The CDR3 coding sequence is TGTGCCAGCAGCCACTACTACGAGCAGTACTTC. Translating it yields CASSHYYEQYF.

The chain has TRBV5-1 and TRBJ2-7; 7 bases align to TRBD2. The CDR3 runs 15 residues. J gave up 4 bases and V 0 bases, and 7 bases lay outside the gene matches. Germline V gives CDR1 SGHRS, CDR2 YFSETQ. The CDR3 nucleotides are TGCGCCAGCAGCTTGGCCGGGGCTAGCGGTTACGAGCAGTACTTC. Its translation: CASSLAGASGYEQYF.

The V call is TRBV5-1, the J call TRBJ2-3, with 9 nucleotides matching TRBD2. Losses at the gene ends were 0 bases for V and 3 bases for J; bases not matched to a gene: 5. Germline V gene data show CDR1 as SGHRS and CDR2 as YFSETQ. This CDR3 has 16 amino acids. CDR3 sequence (DNA): TGCGCCAGCAGCTTGGCGGCGCGGGAGGGTACAGATACGCAGTATTTT. Translated: CASSLAAREGTDTQYF.

J is TRBJ2-3 and V is TRBV2; 15 bases are a match to TRBD2. Trimming removed 5 bases from V and 1 base from J; junction bases left unmatched: 10. The CDR3 is 19 residues long. Looked up from germline, CDR1 is SNHLY and CDR2 is FYNNEI. This chain's CDR3 is CASSPTGLAGGRGTDTQYF. Here the CDR3 DNA reads TGTGCCAGCAGTCCCACAGGACTAGCGGGAGGGCGGGGCACAGATACGCAGTATTTT.

The chain uses TRBV5-6 and TRBJ2-4; perhaps TRBD1 as D (6 bases). Germline V gene lookup returns CDR1 SGHDT and CDR2 YYEEEE. The CDR3 consists of 15 residues. V lost 4 bases, J lost 4 bases, and 15 bases lay in between. This CDR3 is CASSPGGQPKNIQYF. The CDR3, as DNA: TGTGCCAGCAGCCCCGGCGGACAGCCAAAAAACATTCAGTACTTC.

V is TRBV28 and J is TRBJ2-5; 12 bases fit TRBD2. The germline gives CDR1 MDHEN, CDR2 SYDVKM. V trimming: 5 bases; J trimming: 3 bases; junction bases outside the gene matches: 7. The CDR3 consists of 16 residues. The CDR3 DNA reads as TGTGCCAGCAGTAACCCCTGGACTAGCGGGAAAGAGACCCAGTACTTC. This gives the protein CASSNPWTSGKETQYF. The complete variable domain, with remaining parts taken from reference TRBV28 and TRBJ2-5, reads DVKVTQSSRYLVKRTGEKVFLECVQDMDHENMFWYRQDPGLGLRLIYFSYDVKMKEKGDIPEGYSVSREKKERFSLILESASTNQTSMYLCASSNPWTSGKETQYFGPGTRLLVL.

This chain uses TRBV28 with TRBJ1-2; 7 bases map to TRBD1. The germline V gene has CDR1 MDHEN and CDR2 SYDVKM. V gave up 7 bases and J gave up 3 bases; unmatched junction bases: 8. The CDR3 loop spans 14 amino acids. CDR3 protein: CASTKKGADYGYTF. As DNA, the CDR3 is TGTGCCAGCACCAAAAAGGGGGCGGACTATGGCTACACCTTC.

This chain uses TRBV3-1 (or the pseudogene TRBV3-2) with TRBJ1-2; possible D gene TRBD1, 5 bases. The germline V gene encodes CDR1 LGHDT and CDR2 YNNKEL (reference sequence). Trimming pared 4 bases from V and 0 bases from J, leaving 9 bases between. The length of the CDR3 is 14 residues. The CDR3 DNA reads TGTGCCAGCAGCCCGACAGATCCTAACTATGGCTACACCTTC. It codes for CASSPTDPNYGYTF.

The chain recombines TRBV5-1 with TRBJ1-3, with D possibly TRBD1 on 5 matching bases. The V end was cut by 3 bases, the J end by 4 bases, with 14 bases between. Germline V lookup: CDR1 SGHRS, CDR2 YFSETQ. This CDR3 is 15 amino acids long. For the CDR3, the DNA is TGCGCCAGCAGCTCCGACAGACCTGGGGGAAACACCATATATTTT. It translates to CASSSDRPGGNTIYF.

V usage is TRBV2 and J usage is TRBJ1-5; TRBD1 matches 8 bases. Germline V CDR1 and CDR2: SNHLY, FYNNEI. CDR3 size: 15 residues. V gave up 6 bases and J gave up 6 bases; unmatched junction bases: 10. The DNA of the CDR3 is TGTGCCAGCAGCGGTTCGAGAACAGGGGGTCAGCCCCAGCATTTT. This translates into CASSGSRTGGQPQHF.

The genes are TRBV7-2 and TRBJ1-2, with 9 bases identical to TRBD1. This CDR3 has 14 residues. The V segment lost 2 bases and the J segment 6 bases; nucleotides outside the gene matches: 4. The V gene's germline CDR1 is SGHTA and CDR2 FQGNSA. Here the CDR3 reads CASSLRRTGDGYTF. CDR3 sequence (DNA): TGTGCCAGCAGCTTAAGGCGGACAGGGGATGGCTACACCTTC.

This chain uses TRBV27 with TRBJ1-3, with D uncertain. Trimming cost V 5 bases and J 5 bases, with 13 bases left between them. The CDR3 loop spans 14 amino acids. CDR1 and CDR2 from the germline V gene are MNHEY and SMNVEV (reference sequence). The CDR3 loop reads CASSPDGGRNTIYF. In DNA form, the CDR3 reads TGTGCCAGCAGTCCGGATGGAGGTAGAAACACCATATATTTT.

Note on this clone: Other DNA sequences in the same sample also yield this CDR3. This chain uses TRBV5-1 with TRBJ2-5, with TRBD2 matching over 16 bases. Germline loops: CDR1 SGHRS, CDR2 YFSETQ. The CDR3 sequence is 16 residues long. With 4 bases clipped from V and 5 bases from J, the junction kept 5 bases outside the gene matches. The CDR3 bases are TGCGCCAGCAGCCTGGGACTAGCGGGAGGGCAGGAGACCCAGTACTTC. This codes for CASSLGLAGGQETQYF.

The chain couples TRBV7-8 to TRBJ1-2; 7 bases align to TRBD1. Losses at the gene ends were 5 bases for V and 4 bases for J; bases not matched to a gene: 10. This CDR3 region has 15 residues. Germline CDR1 SGHVS, CDR2 FQNEAQ. The CDR3 protein is CASSGKTGDVYGYTF. As DNA, the CDR3 is TGTGCCAGCAGCGGAAAAACAGGGGACGTCTATGGCTACACCTTC.

V usage is TRBV27 and J usage is TRBJ2-1; tentative D call: TRBD2 (6 bases). CDR3 length equals 13 residues. V lost 10 bases, J lost 5 bases, and 15 bases lay in between. Germline assignment: CDR1 MNHEY and CDR2 SMNVEV (reference sequence). CDR3 DNA: TGTGCCATTGGGAGGCGGTCAGACAATGAGCAGTTCTTC. Protein: CAIGRRSDNEQFF.

The chain is built from TRBV18 and TRBJ1-1, with D possibly TRBD1 on 5 matching bases. Germline loops: CDR1 KGHSH, CDR2 LQKENI. The CDR3 totals 14 residues. V lost 0 bases to trimming and J lost 10 bases, with 15 bases between them. DNA of the CDR3: TGTGCCAGCTCACCACCGAGGACACCCGGGGGAGCTTTCTTT. Protein product: CASSPPRTPGGAFF. Together with reference TRBV18 and TRBJ1-1, the CDR3 gives the full variable domain: NAGVMQNPRHLVRRRGQEARLRCSPMKGHSHVYWYRQLPEEGLKFMVYLQKENIIDESGMPKERFSAEFPKEGPSILRIQQVVRGDSAAYFCASSPPRTPGGAFFGQGTRLTVV.

The V gene is TRBV7-9, the J gene TRBJ2-1; the D is unclear. The CDR3 length is 11 residues. The germline CDR1 and CDR2 sequences are SEHNR and FQNEAQ (reference sequence). V lost 1 base to trimming and J lost 8 bases, with 3 bases between them. The CDR3 region is CASSLVDEQFF. The CDR3 DNA reads as TGTGCCAGCAGCTTAGTCGATGAGCAGTTCTTC.

This sequence joins TRBV3-1 (or the pseudogene TRBV3-2) and TRBJ2-4; D perhaps matches TRBD2 (6 bases). V was pared by 6 bases and J by 8 bases, with 14 bases between. CDR3 length: 13 residues. Germline V gene lookup returns CDR1 LGHDT and CDR2 YNNKEL (reference sequence). CDR3 sequence: CASRGSGGDIQYF. CDR3 nucleotides: TGTGCCAGCAGGGGTTCGGGCGGGGACATTCAGTACTTC.